This TCR beta chain was found in a study of graft-versus-host responses after intestinal transplantation. On the study more broadly: Every one of the recipients received anti-thymocyte globulin induction and afterwards took tacrolimus and steroids for about 3 years.

Overall study results and limits: Among recipient marrow samples, GvH clones were found; some appeared first in ileum or blood.

Germline loops: CDR1 SGHDT, CDR2 YYEEEE. This CDR3 has 12 amino acids. V was pared by 2 bases and J by 9 bases, with 9 bases between. Details on this clone: Its antigen remains unidentified.

The repertoire was sequenced with immunoSEQ multiplex PCR; TCRdb's copy has only in-frame clones and lacks some. The sample contains 120,000 or so clones, around 93% of which appear only once. The chain combines TRBV5-6 with TRBJ2-1; the D is unclear. The sequencing here drew on unstimulated CD8+ T cells sorted from spleen or lymph node cells, taken before intestinal transplant. The TCR was taken from a human donor who received an intestinal transplant. CDR3 sequence (DNA): TGTGCCAGCAGCTTTGAAGGATTTGAGCAGTTCTTC. Protein sequence: CASSFEGFEQFF.